A selection of T cell receptor beta chains follows, all from one sample in a study of T cell responses to AZD1222 COVID-19 vaccine. The repertoire was sequenced with immunoSEQ multiplex PCR; TCRdb's copy has only in-frame clones and lacks some. The sample lists 90,000 to 120,000 clones, around 90% occurring once. This sample comprised peripheral blood, obtained on day 0 of AZD1222 vaccination. Every receptor here comes from an adult in good health. CDR3s include the opening cysteine and the closing phenylalanine or tryptophan. Each record gives: clone size, D gene, J gene, V gene, CDR3 DNA, CDR3 protein. The D gene is left open where the match is weak. Expanded clones get a size class; other rows say once, few or many, or leave the size out.

clone_size: once; d_call: .; j_call: TRBJ2-1; v_call: TRBV7-7; cdr3_nt: TGTGCCAGCAGTTCGGACAAACAACCCTACAATGAGCAGTTCTTC; cdr3_aa: CASSSDKQPYNEQFF
clone_size: .; d_call: .; j_call: TRBJ2-1; v_call: TRBV5-1; cdr3_nt: TGCGCCAGCAGCTTGGGTCACAATGAGCAGTTCTTC; cdr3_aa: CASSLGHNEQFF
clone_size: .; d_call: .; j_call: TRBJ2-7; v_call: TRBV3-1/TRBV3-2; cdr3_nt: TGTGCCAGCAGGGACATTATCACCTACGAGCAGTACTTC; cdr3_aa: CASRDIITYEQYF
clone_size: .; d_call: .; j_call: TRBJ1-2; v_call: TRBV7-2; cdr3_nt: TGTGCCAGCAGCTTTACGGACAGACCATATGGCTACACCTTC; cdr3_aa: CASSFTDRPYGYTF
clone_size: .; d_call: .; j_call: TRBJ1-1; v_call: TRBV7-8; cdr3_nt: TGTGCCAGCAGCTTAGAGGGGCGGGAAGCTTTCTTT; cdr3_aa: CASSLEGREAFF
clone_size: .; d_call: .; j_call: TRBJ1-5; v_call: TRBV3-1/TRBV3-2; cdr3_nt: TGTGCCAGCAGCCACCTGGATCAGCCCCAGCATTTT; cdr3_aa: CASSHLDQPQHF
clone_size: once; d_call: TRBD1; j_call: TRBJ1-2; v_call: TRBV19; cdr3_nt: TGTGCCAGTAGTATTGACAGGGACTATGGCTACACCTTC; cdr3_aa: CASSIDRDYGYTF
clone_size: .; d_call: TRBD2; j_call: TRBJ2-7; v_call: TRBV7-9; cdr3_nt: TGTGCCAGCAGCCTAGCGGGAGTCGAGGGTGAGCAGTACTTC; cdr3_aa: CASSLAGVEGEQYF
clone_size: .; d_call: TRBD2; j_call: TRBJ2-7; v_call: TRBV4-2; cdr3_nt: TGTGCCAGCAGCCAGTTGACTAGCGGAGCCTACGAGCAGTACTTC; cdr3_aa: CASSQLTSGAYEQYF
clone_size: .; d_call: TRBD2; j_call: TRBJ2-7; v_call: TRBV13; cdr3_nt: TGTGCCAGCAGCTTCCGGGCTAGCGGGGAGACCTACGAGCAGTACTTC; cdr3_aa: CASSFRASGETYEQYF
clone_size: .; d_call: .; j_call: TRBJ2-4; v_call: TRBV28; cdr3_nt: TGTGCCAGCGGCTTCTGGGGTTCCCAAAACATTCAGTACTTC; cdr3_aa: CASGFWGSQNIQYF
clone_size: .; d_call: .; j_call: TRBJ2-2; v_call: TRBV24-1; cdr3_nt: TGTGCCACCCGGGGGGCCGCGAACACCGGGGAGCTGTTTTTT; cdr3_aa: CATRGAANTGELFF
clone_size: .; d_call: .; j_call: TRBJ2-7; v_call: TRBV15; cdr3_nt: TGTGCCACCAGCAGGGGTGCGGGGGAGCAGTACTTC; cdr3_aa: CATSRGAGEQYF
clone_size: once; d_call: TRBD1; j_call: TRBJ2-7; v_call: TRBV2; cdr3_nt: TGTGCCAGCAGTGAGCCCCAATCAGGGGGCCGTACTTTACTCTCCTACGAGCAGTACTTC; cdr3_aa: CASSEPQSGGRTLLSYEQYF
clone_size: .; d_call: TRBD2; j_call: TRBJ2-1; v_call: TRBV19; cdr3_nt: TGTGCCAGTAGTATATCTAGCGGGAGGTACAATGAGCAGTTCTTC; cdr3_aa: CASSISSGRYNEQFF
clone_size: .; d_call: TRBD2; j_call: TRBJ2-1; v_call: TRBV18; cdr3_nt: TGTGCCAGCTCACCCTCTAGCGGGAGACACCCACGGGAGCAGTTCTTC; cdr3_aa: CASSPSSGRHPREQFF
clone_size: .; d_call: .; j_call: TRBJ1-5; v_call: TRBV30; cdr3_nt: TGTGCCTGGAGTAAGAAGGGCGGTCAGCCCCAGCATTTT; cdr3_aa: CAWSKKGGQPQHF
clone_size: once; d_call: TRBD1; j_call: TRBJ2-7; v_call: TRBV10-3; cdr3_nt: TGTGCCATCAGTGAGATTATAGGGGGCCGATCCTACGAGCAGTACTTC; cdr3_aa: CAISEIIGGRSYEQYF
clone_size: few; d_call: .; j_call: TRBJ2-7; v_call: TRBV7-9; cdr3_nt: TGTGCCAGCAGCTTAGTAAGCGAGATGAACGAGCAGTACTTC; cdr3_aa: CASSLVSEMNEQYF
clone_size: .; d_call: .; j_call: TRBJ2-7; v_call: TRBV19; cdr3_nt: TGTGCCAGTAGTATAATCCGCGACGCAAGGGGGAACTACGAGCAGTACTTC; cdr3_aa: CASSIIRDARGNYEQYF
clone_size: .; d_call: TRBD1; j_call: TRBJ2-7; v_call: TRBV10-3; cdr3_nt: TGTGCCATCAAAGGACAGGGTTTGTCGATTGGTGAGCAGTACTTC; cdr3_aa: CAIKGQGLSIGEQYF
clone_size: .; d_call: .; j_call: TRBJ1-2; v_call: TRBV14; cdr3_nt: TGTGCCAGCAGCCAAGGCCTTAACTATGGCTACACCTTC; cdr3_aa: CASSQGLNYGYTF
clone_size: .; d_call: .; j_call: TRBJ2-7; v_call: TRBV7-2; cdr3_nt: TGTGCCAGCAGCTTAGTCGGGGGAGACCTCTCCTACGAGCAGTACTTC; cdr3_aa: CASSLVGGDLSYEQYF
clone_size: .; d_call: TRBD1; j_call: TRBJ2-1; v_call: TRBV7-2; cdr3_nt: TGTGCCAGCCCGGCTGAATCCGGGACAGGGGGCGGCAATGAGCAGTTCTTC; cdr3_aa: CASPAESGTGGGNEQFF
clone_size: .; d_call: .; j_call: TRBJ1-3; v_call: TRBV5-5; cdr3_nt: TGTGCCAGCAGCCCGGGAACAGGCTACGACTCTGGAAACACCATATATTTT; cdr3_aa: CASSPGTGYDSGNTIYF
clone_size: .; d_call: TRBD2; j_call: TRBJ2-5; v_call: TRBV5-1; cdr3_nt: TGCGCCAGCAGCCCGTCGACTAGCGGGAAGGTAAAAGAGACCCAGTACTTC; cdr3_aa: CASSPSTSGKVKETQYF
clone_size: once; d_call: .; j_call: TRBJ1-2; v_call: TRBV19; cdr3_nt: TGTGCCAGTAGCCCCACAGGGTACTATGGCTACACCTTC; cdr3_aa: CASSPTGYYGYTF
clone_size: .; d_call: .; j_call: TRBJ1-5; v_call: TRBV19; cdr3_nt: TGTGCCAGTAGTATCGGCGCCCGGGCCCAGCATTTT; cdr3_aa: CASSIGARAQHF
clone_size: .; d_call: TRBD2; j_call: TRBJ2-2; v_call: TRBV5-1; cdr3_nt: TGCGCCACCCAGGGACTAGTAGACACCGGGGAGCTGTTTTTT; cdr3_aa: CATQGLVDTGELFF
clone_size: .; d_call: TRBD1; j_call: TRBJ2-7; v_call: TRBV29-1; cdr3_nt: TGCAGCGTAGGGCCGGGACAGGGGGCTTACGAGCAGTACTTC; cdr3_aa: CSVGPGQGAYEQYF
clone_size: .; d_call: .; j_call: TRBJ2-7; v_call: TRBV27; cdr3_nt: TGTGCCAGCAGGCCGGGGACAAGCTCCTACGAGCAGTACTTC; cdr3_aa: CASRPGTSSYEQYF
clone_size: .; d_call: .; j_call: TRBJ2-3; v_call: TRBV28; cdr3_nt: TGTGCCAGCAGTTTTAAAAGGGGGTTTCGGTTAGGGGCAGATACGCAGTATTTT; cdr3_aa: CASSFKRGFRLGADTQYF
clone_size: .; d_call: .; j_call: TRBJ1-2; v_call: TRBV7-2; cdr3_nt: TGTGCCAGCAGCTTAGATCCAGGGAACTATGGCTACACCTTC; cdr3_aa: CASSLDPGNYGYTF
clone_size: .; d_call: TRBD2; j_call: TRBJ2-7; v_call: TRBV13; cdr3_nt: TGTGCCAGCAGCTCGAGGGGCGCGGGAGGGCCCGACGAGCAGTACTTC; cdr3_aa: CASSSRGAGGPDEQYF
clone_size: .; d_call: TRBD1; j_call: TRBJ1-1; v_call: TRBV19; cdr3_nt: TGTGCCAGCTTGCGGGGACAGACGAACACTGAAGCTTTCTTT; cdr3_aa: CASLRGQTNTEAFF
clone_size: .; d_call: .; j_call: TRBJ1-4; v_call: TRBV28; cdr3_nt: TGTGCCAGCAGTTTTAAGGGATGGAAACTGTTTTTT; cdr3_aa: CASSFKGWKLFF
clone_size: .; d_call: .; j_call: TRBJ1-1; v_call: TRBV2; cdr3_nt: TGTGCCAGCAGTGGACAGTGGATGACTGAAGCTTTCTTT; cdr3_aa: CASSGQWMTEAFF
clone_size: .; d_call: .; j_call: TRBJ1-2; v_call: TRBV9; cdr3_nt: TGTGCCAGCAGCGCATCGACAGATACTAACTATGGCTACACCTTC; cdr3_aa: CASSASTDTNYGYTF
clone_size: .; d_call: .; j_call: TRBJ1-2; v_call: TRBV5-4; cdr3_nt: TGTGCCAGCAGCTTGGAGGTAGCCGGGAACTATGGCTACACCTTC; cdr3_aa: CASSLEVAGNYGYTF
clone_size: .; d_call: .; j_call: TRBJ2-7; v_call: TRBV27; cdr3_nt: TGTGCCAGCAGTTTAGGCGGCACCGTAAGCTCCTACGAGCAGTACTTC; cdr3_aa: CASSLGGTVSSYEQYF
clone_size: .; d_call: TRBD1; j_call: TRBJ2-7; v_call: TRBV6-5; cdr3_nt: TGTGCCAGCAGGGTAGCCCGGGACAGGGCCTACGAGCAGTACTTC; cdr3_aa: CASRVARDRAYEQYF
clone_size: .; d_call: .; j_call: TRBJ1-2; v_call: TRBV7-9; cdr3_nt: TGTGCCAGCAGCTTAGTCAGGGGCGGGAATGGCTACACCTTC; cdr3_aa: CASSLVRGGNGYTF
clone_size: .; d_call: TRBD2; j_call: TRBJ2-7; v_call: TRBV5-1; cdr3_nt: TGCGCCAGCAGCTTGATTACGGGAGGGCGGTACGAGCAGTACTTC; cdr3_aa: CASSLITGGRYEQYF
clone_size: .; d_call: .; j_call: TRBJ1-2; v_call: TRBV6-1; cdr3_nt: TGTGCCAGCAGTGAAGATCCCTATCGCGGCTATGGCTACACCTTC; cdr3_aa: CASSEDPYRGYGYTF
clone_size: few; d_call: .; j_call: TRBJ2-7; v_call: TRBV7-2; cdr3_nt: TGTGCCAGCAGCTTAGAGTGGCAAAGTGAGCAGTACTTC; cdr3_aa: CASSLEWQSEQYF
clone_size: .; d_call: .; j_call: TRBJ1-2; v_call: TRBV28; cdr3_nt: TGTGCCAGCAGTTTATTTGCGGGCTACACCTTC; cdr3_aa: CASSLFAGYTF
clone_size: once; d_call: TRBD2; j_call: TRBJ2-3; v_call: TRBV30; cdr3_nt: TGTGCCTGGGAGGTCGGGCGGGAGGCTGATACGCAGTATTTT; cdr3_aa: CAWEVGREADTQYF
clone_size: .; d_call: TRBD2; j_call: TRBJ2-1; v_call: TRBV6-5; cdr3_nt: TGTGCCAGCAGTTACTCTGGTAGCGGGAGTCGCAATGAGCAGTTCTTC; cdr3_aa: CASSYSGSGSRNEQFF
clone_size: .; d_call: TRBD1; j_call: TRBJ1-3; v_call: TRBV7-8; cdr3_nt: TGTGCCAGCAGCCGAGACAGGGCAGGCCGAACCCGAAACACCATATATTTT; cdr3_aa: CASSRDRAGRTRNTIYF
clone_size: .; d_call: TRBD1; j_call: TRBJ1-1; v_call: TRBV6-5; cdr3_nt: TGTGCCAGCAGTTACTCTACAGGGGGCGAGGGCACTGAAGCTTTCTTT; cdr3_aa: CASSYSTGGEGTEAFF
clone_size: .; d_call: .; j_call: TRBJ1-2; v_call: TRBV19; cdr3_nt: TGTGCCAGTCTCGGGGGGTCCTATGGCTACACCTTC; cdr3_aa: CASLGGSYGYTF
clone_size: .; d_call: .; j_call: TRBJ1-4; v_call: TRBV5-1; cdr3_nt: TGCGCCAGCCGACCGGGGGGCGGGAGTCATGAGGAACTGTTTTTT; cdr3_aa: CASRPGGGSHEELFF
clone_size: .; d_call: TRBD1; j_call: TRBJ2-2; v_call: TRBV18; cdr3_nt: TGTGCCAGCTCAGGACAGGGGGTTCAATACACCGGGGAGCTGTTTTTT; cdr3_aa: CASSGQGVQYTGELFF
clone_size: .; d_call: TRBD1; j_call: TRBJ1-4; v_call: TRBV7-3; cdr3_nt: TGTGCCAGCAGCGATAAGACAGGGAGACGTGAAAAACTGTTTTTT; cdr3_aa: CASSDKTGRREKLFF
clone_size: .; d_call: .; j_call: TRBJ1-5; v_call: TRBV20-1; cdr3_nt: TGCAGTGCTAGTCAGGGGCGAACGGATAGCAATCAGCCCCAGCATTTT; cdr3_aa: CSASQGRTDSNQPQHF
clone_size: .; d_call: .; j_call: TRBJ1-3; v_call: TRBV7-2; cdr3_nt: TGTGCCAGCAGCTTAGGTCCCTTTAACTCTGGAAACACCATATATTTT; cdr3_aa: CASSLGPFNSGNTIYF
clone_size: .; d_call: TRBD1; j_call: TRBJ1-4; v_call: TRBV7-2; cdr3_nt: TGTGCCAGCAGCTTACCGAGGGGGCTCAGGACTAATGAAAAACTGTTTTTT; cdr3_aa: CASSLPRGLRTNEKLFF
clone_size: .; d_call: .; j_call: TRBJ2-2; v_call: TRBV7-9; cdr3_nt: TGTGCCAGCAGTCCCCTGGCCGATTACACCGGGGAGCTGTTTTTT; cdr3_aa: CASSPLADYTGELFF